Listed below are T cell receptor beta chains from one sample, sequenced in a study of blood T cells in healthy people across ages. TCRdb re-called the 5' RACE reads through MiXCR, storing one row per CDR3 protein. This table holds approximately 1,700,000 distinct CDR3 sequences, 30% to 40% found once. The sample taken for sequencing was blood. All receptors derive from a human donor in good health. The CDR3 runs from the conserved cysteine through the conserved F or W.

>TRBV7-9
CASSFAGHYGYTF
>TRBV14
CASSQERRNTEAFF
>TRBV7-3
CASSLMGTTGTDTQYF
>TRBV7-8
CASSLAGEIYEQYF
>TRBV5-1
CASSSQSTGGWETQYF
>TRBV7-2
CASSLWGQGSYNEQYF
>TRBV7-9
CASSRIQGERYEQYF
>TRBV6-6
CASRQGMSNTEAFF
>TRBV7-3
CASSPTGSYNYGYTF
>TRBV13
CASSRRDIGYTF
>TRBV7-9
CASSSSKTGDEQFF